Each of the 11 T cell receptor beta chains below was sequenced from the same sample in a study of cytomegalovirus exposure and HLA in healthy donors. It was with 60 Vbeta and 13 Jbeta primers that the PCR ran. Repertoires were generated with immunoSEQ multiplex PCR, while TCRdb's copy carries only in-frame clones and drops some. This table holds about 140,000 clones, around 84% found once. Specimen: PBMCs. Source of these receptors: a man aged 50 or older in good health and CMV-seronegative.

This chain joins TRBV30 and TRBJ1-4; D is perhaps TRBD1 (5 bases). The CDR3 runs to 14 residues. V lost 3 bases and J 0 bases, leaving 8 bases between the germline ends. Looked up from germline, CDR1 is GTSNPN and CDR2 is SVGIG (reference sequence). The CDR3 DNA is TGTGCCTGGAGCGCGGGGGCAACTAATGAAAAACTGTTTTTT. It encodes CAWSAGATNEKLFF.

V usage is TRBV6-4 and J usage is TRBJ2-6, with 9 nucleotides matching TRBD1. V was clipped by 3 bases and J by 2 bases; unmatched bases: 5. The length of the CDR3 is 17 residues. The germline CDR1 and CDR2 sequences are MRHNA and SNTAGT. The CDR3 sequence is CASSEGQGTPGANVLTF. CDR3 DNA sequence: TGTGCCAGCAGTGAGGGACAGGGTACCCCTGGGGCCAACGTCCTGACTTTC.

This chain links TRBV6-1 with TRBJ2-1; 10 bases map to TRBD1. The CDR3 consists of 16 residues. The germline V gene has CDR1 MNHNS and CDR2 SASEGT. The ends lost 6 bases at V and 0 bases at J; junction bases unmatched: 5. The CDR3 here is CASRERTGGSYNEQFF. The CDR3 DNA is TGTGCCAGCAGAGAACGGACAGGGGGCTCCTACAATGAGCAGTTCTTC.

The chain carries TRBV5-1 and TRBJ2-7; perhaps TRBD2 as D (6 bases). This CDR3 has 15 amino acids. Trimming stripped 4 bases from V and 5 bases from J, with 19 bases between. Germline V gene lookup returns CDR1 SGHRS and CDR2 YFSETQ. The DNA of the CDR3 is TGCGCCAGCAGCCCGGGGAGAGGAGGGAGTGACGAGCAGTACTTC. Translated: CASSPGRGGSDEQYF. Together with reference TRBV5-1 and TRBJ2-7, the CDR3 gives the full variable domain: KAGVTQTPRYLIKTRGQQVTLSCSPISGHRSVSWYQQTPGQGLQFLFEYFSETQRNKGNFPGRFSGRQFSNSRSEMNVSTLELGDSALYLCASSPGRGGSDEQYFGPGTRLTVT.

This rearrangement joins TRBV6-5 to TRBJ1-5; 9 bases fit TRBD1. CDR1 and CDR2 (germline): MNHEY, SVGAGI. The V and J ends lost 4 bases and 5 bases, in that order; junction bases with no gene match: 9. The CDR3 contains 16 residues. This chain's CDR3 is CASSSIGTGSDQPQHF. The CDR3, as DNA: TGTGCCAGCAGTTCCATAGGGACAGGGAGCGATCAGCCCCAGCATTTT.

The J gene is TRBJ2-5, the V gene TRBV7-9; D is unclear. Germline V CDR1 and CDR2: SEHNR, FQNEAQ (reference sequence). There are 13 residues in the CDR3. Trimming left V 7 bases short and J 5 bases short, with 14 bases between. The CDR3: CASIEGRSETQYF. The CDR3, as DNA: TGTGCCAGCATTGAAGGCAGGTCCGAGACCCAGTACTTC.

The chain uses TRBV19 and TRBJ1-1; D gene unclear. The CDR3 spans 15 residues. CDR1 is LNHDA and CDR2 is SQIVND in the germline V gene (reference sequence). V was clipped by 9 bases and J by 4 bases, with 21 bases between them. The CDR3 coding sequence is TGTGCCAGCAAGCGCACTTCCGGGTCTAGCACTGAAGCTTTCTTT. Amino acid sequence: CASKRTSGSSTEAFF.

A few counts support this clone. The rearrangement uses TRBV4-1 and TRBJ2-2, with 8 bases lining up with TRBD1. Germline V gene data show CDR1 as MGHRA and CDR2 as YSYEKL. The trim removed 5 bases at V and 0 bases at J, leaving 5 bases unmatched. The CDR3 is 16 residues long. The CDR3 DNA reads TGCGCCAGCAGCACAACAGGGGGAACGAACACCGGGGAGCTGTTTTTT. Encoded protein: CASSTTGGTNTGELFF.

The CDR3 nucleotides are TGTGCCAGCAGCCCGACAGAGCGTAGGAACACTGAAGCTTTCTTT. Translation gives CASSPTERRNTEAFF. The chain recombines TRBV7-8 with TRBJ1-1, with TRBD1 as a possible D gene (5 bases). CDR1 and CDR2 (germline): SGHVS, FQNEAQ. Trimming removed 5 bases from V and 1 base from J, with 14 bases in between. The CDR3 runs to 15 residues.

This clone was counted a single time. This chain joins TRBV9 and TRBJ2-3; 15 positions match TRBD2. CDR1 SGDLS and CDR2 YYNGEE come from the germline V gene. Trimming took 4 bases from V and 2 from J; bases not matched to a gene: 5. The CDR3 has 17 amino acids. The CDR3 sequence is CASSSRTSGRATDTQYF. CDR3 coding DNA: TGTGCCAGCAGCTCCAGGACTAGCGGGAGGGCCACAGATACGCAGTATTTT. The full variable domain, rest sourced from reference TRBV9 and TRBJ2-3, is DSGVTQTPKHLITATGQRVTLRCSPRSGDLSVYWYQQSLDQGLQFLIQYYNGEERAKGNILERFSAQQFPDLHSELNLSSLELGDSALYFCASSSRTSGRATDTQYFGPGTRLTVL.

Here the CDR3 DNA reads TGCGCCAGCAGGGAGGGGGGGACAGGGCTCTACGAGCAGTACTTC. Amino acids: CASREGGTGLYEQYF. This chain links TRBV5-1 with TRBJ2-7; 9 bases align to TRBD1. V lost 5 bases to trimming and J lost 3 bases; unmatched junction nucleotides: 9. Germline V gene data show CDR1 as SGHRS and CDR2 as YFSETQ. The CDR3 is 15 residues long.